One sample yielded the 28 T cell receptor beta chains listed below, sequenced in a study of blood T cell repertoires in COVID-19. TCRdb's table, derived via immunoSEQ multiplex PCR, lists solely in-frame clones and lacks some. The table records 75,000 to 90,000 clones, 91% of them present only once. Material for sequencing was peripheral blood. These receptors originate from a woman in her forties or fifties in a cohort sampled during active COVID-19.

In nucleotides, the CDR3 is TGTGCCAGCAGTTTAAGGGGGAGAGGAATGTATACGCAGTATTTT. Translating it yields CASSLRGRGMYTQYF. The chain employs TRBV27 and TRBJ2-3, with D perhaps TRBD1 (6 bases). The germline V gene has CDR1 MNHEY and CDR2 SMNVEV (reference sequence). V lost 2 bases and J lost 7, with 16 bases in between. The CDR3 totals 15 residues.

The J gene is TRBJ1-1, the V gene TRBV7-3; D uncertain. CDR1 SGHTA and CDR2 FQGTGA come from the germline V gene. V lost 1 base and J lost 6, with 15 bases in between. The length of the CDR3 is 15 residues. The CDR3 loop is CASSLSGGYGAEAFF. CDR3 bases: TGTGCCAGCAGCTTAAGTGGCGGGTACGGAGCTGAAGCTTTCTTT.

This chain uses TRBV10-2 with TRBJ2-7; D might be TRBD1 (5 bases). Germline V gene lookup returns CDR1 WSHSY and CDR2 SAAADI. The CDR3 sequence is 12 residues long. V was trimmed by 6 bases and J by 4 bases, leaving 10 bases between them. CDR3 coding DNA: TGCGCCAGCAGACCAGCAGGGTACGAGCAGTACTTC. Protein: CASRPAGYEQYF.

The chain couples TRBV19 to TRBJ2-3; D possibly corresponds to TRBD1 (6 bases). Trimming removed 5 bases at V and 6 bases at J, with 15 bases between. The CDR3 sequence is 14 residues long. CDR1 and CDR2 (germline): LNHDA, SQIVND (reference sequence). The CDR3 protein is CASSGGRLLDTQYF. The CDR3 DNA reads TGTGCCAGTAGTGGGGGCAGACTGCTGGATACGCAGTATTTT.

This clone has only one observation. The chain has TRBV3-1 (or the pseudogene TRBV3-2) and TRBJ1-2; 8 bases are shared with TRBD1. After removal of 2 bases from V and 8 bases from J, the junction contained 4 bases not matched to a gene. Germline V gene sequence: CDR1 LGHDT, CDR2 YNNKEL (reference sequence). The CDR3 sequence is 13 residues long. The CDR3 DNA reads TGTGCCAGCAGCCAACTCGCAGGGGGCGGCTACACCTTC. Its translation: CASSQLAGGGYTF.

The CDR3 DNA reads TGTGCCAGCAGCCAAGTGGCAGGGAGGACTGAAGCTTTCTTT. Its translation is CASSQVAGRTEAFF. The rearrangement uses TRBV3-1 (or the pseudogene TRBV3-2) and TRBJ1-1; possibly TRBD1 for D (5 bases). The CDR3 extends over 14 amino acids. Germline CDR1 and CDR2: LGHDT and YNNKEL (reference sequence). Deletions cut 1 base from V and 5 bases from J, with 11 bases between.

The genes are TRBV6-2 or TRBV6-3 and TRBJ1-2; D is ambiguous. Germline V gene sequence: CDR1 MNHEY, CDR2 SVGEGT. V lost 5 bases and J 4 bases, leaving 14 bases between the germline ends. CDR3 size: 14 residues. CDR3 loop: CASSDETETYGYTF. The CDR3 DNA sequence: TGTGCCAGCAGTGACGAAACAGAGACCTATGGCTACACCTTC.

The V and J genes are TRBV5-1 and TRBJ2-7; 7 nucleotides line up with TRBD1. The V segment lost 4 bases and the J segment 7 bases; nucleotides outside the gene matches: 17. CDR3 length: 16 residues. CDR1 is SGHRS, CDR2 YFSETQ, per germline. CDR3 bases: TGCGCCAGCAGCAAGCTACTGACACAGGGGACGGATGAGCAGTACTTC. It codes for CASSKLLTQGTDEQYF.

The chain joins TRBV27 to TRBJ2-1; D not resolved. This CDR3 is 13 amino acids long. Germline V gives CDR1 MNHEY, CDR2 SMNVEV (reference sequence). V was clipped by 10 bases and J by 0 bases, with 10 bases between them. The CDR3 sequence is CATALSSYNEQFF. Written as DNA, the CDR3 is TGTGCCACTGCTCTGAGCTCCTACAATGAGCAGTTCTTC.

V usage is TRBV9 and J usage is TRBJ2-3; 7 bases agree with TRBD2. J lost 3 bases, V lost 4 bases, and 5 bases had no gene match. The germline CDR1 and CDR2 sequences are SGDLS and YYNGEE. The CDR3 extends over 14 amino acids. The CDR3 spells CASSSGTYTDTQYF. In DNA, the CDR3 is TGTGCCAGCAGCAGCGGGACTTATACAGATACGCAGTATTTT.

This chain links TRBV7-6 with TRBJ2-1; D may be TRBD2 (6 bases). Germline assignment: CDR1 SGHVS and CDR2 FNYEAQ. The V gene lost 6 bases and the J gene lost 7 bases, with 19 bases spanning the gap. The CDR3 runs to 15 residues. CDR3 nucleotides: TGTGCCAGCAGTCTCCTCCCGGGAGTTGGGAATGAGCAGTTCTTC. Protein sequence: CASSLLPGVGNEQFF.

The V and J genes are TRBV5-1 and TRBJ2-6; no clear D. The CDR3 is 15 residues long. Trimming removed 4 bases at V and 4 bases at J, with 12 bases between. CDR1 is SGHRS and CDR2 is YFSETQ in the germline V gene. In DNA, the CDR3 is TGCGCCAGCAGCCCCCCGGTGTCGGGGGCCAACGTCCTGACTTTC. Residues: CASSPPVSGANVLTF.

The chain is built from TRBV4-1 and TRBJ2-2; no reliable D call. CDR1 MGHRA and CDR2 YSYEKL come from the germline V gene. V dropped 1 base and J dropped 1 base, with 10 bases sitting between them. CDR3 size: 16 residues. The CDR3 bases are TGCGCCAGCAGCCAAGCGTCTACCGTGAACACCGGGGAGCTGTTTTTT. Translating it yields CASSQASTVNTGELFF.

This chain links TRBV2 with TRBJ1-4; D might be TRBD1 (6 bases). Germline loops: CDR1 SNHLY, CDR2 FYNNEI. Trimming shortened V by 6 bases and J by 7 bases, and 12 bases separated the two germline ends. The CDR3 is made up of 13 amino acids. The CDR3 region has the DNA TGTGCCAGCAGGATGGACAGAGGTGAAAAACTGTTTTTT. Translation: CASRMDRGEKLFF.

The V call is TRBV24-1, the J call TRBJ2-7; a possible D gene is TRBD2 (6 bases). V was clipped by 5 bases and J by 7 bases, with 20 bases between them. Germline lookup yields CDR1 KGHDR and CDR2 SFDVKD. There are 15 residues in the CDR3. CDR3 loop: CATSGSGSLSREQYF. The CDR3 coding sequence is TGTGCCACCAGTGGCTCCGGGAGCCTTTCCCGGGAGCAGTACTTC.

The table lists this clone with a count of one. The chain couples TRBV19 to TRBJ2-7; D ambiguous. The germline V and J ends were trimmed by 7 bases and 13 bases, with 14 bases remaining between them. This CDR3 has 10 amino acids. Germline assignment: CDR1 LNHDA and CDR2 SQIVND (reference sequence). The CDR3 spells CASMAEKVYF. The CDR3 DNA reads as TGTGCCAGTATGGCAGAAAAAGTTTACTTC.

This sequence joins TRBV10-3 and TRBJ2-7, with TRBD2 matching over 13 bases. This CDR3 spans 15 amino acids. Trimming cost V 6 bases and J 4 bases; bases outside gene matches: 6. Germline assignment: CDR1 ENHRY and CDR2 SYGVKD. The CDR3 spells CAISTGTSGAYEQYF. In DNA form, the CDR3 reads TGTGCCATCAGCACCGGGACTAGCGGGGCGTACGAGCAGTACTTC.

The chain joins TRBV28 to TRBJ1-5, with TRBD1 identical over 7 bases. After removal of 5 bases from V and 6 bases from J, the junction contained 7 bases not matched to a gene. CDR1 and CDR2 (germline): MDHEN, SYDVKM. The CDR3 has 14 residues. CDR3 region: CASSRDREVQPQHF. In DNA, the CDR3 is TGTGCCAGCAGTAGAGACAGGGAGGTTCAGCCCCAGCATTTT.

The J gene is TRBJ1-2, the V gene TRBV12-3 or TRBV12-4; 8 nucleotides match TRBD1. CDR3 size: 13 residues. Unmatched junction bases numbered 2, after V lost 6 bases and J lost 2 bases. CDR3 coding DNA: TGTGCCAGCAGCAGGACAGGGAACTATGGCTACACCTTC. Its translation is CASSRTGNYGYTF.

The chain employs TRBV29-1 and TRBJ1-1, with D unresolved. Germline CDR1 and CDR2: SQVTM and ANQGSEA. Trimming took off 4 bases at V and 3 bases at J, with 15 bases between the two ends. The length of the CDR3 is 14 residues. The CDR3 DNA reads as TGCAGCGTTGCGGAGCCTCCAGCAGACACTGAAGCTTTCTTT. The encoded protein is CSVAEPPADTEAFF. Drawing the rest from reference TRBV29-1 and TRBJ1-1, the complete variable domain is SAVISQKPSRDICQRGTSLTIQCQVDSQVTMMFWYRQQPGQSLTLIATANQGSEATYESGFVIDKFPISRPNLTFSTLTVSNMSPEDSSIYLCSVAEPPADTEAFFGQGTRLTVV.

This sequence joins TRBV28 and TRBJ1-6, with no clear D. The CDR3 covers 14 residues. Trimming removed 7 bases at V and 14 bases at J, with 21 bases between. Looked up from germline, CDR1 is MDHEN and CDR2 is SYDVKM. CDR3 protein: CASNSDAGGRALHF. In nucleotides, the CDR3 is TGTGCCAGCAACTCGGACGCGGGAGGTCGAGCCCTCCACTTT.

The CDR3 here is CASSPSTGPVNEQFF. The CDR3 DNA sequence: TGCGCCAGCAGCCCATCGACAGGACCGGTTAATGAGCAGTTCTTC. V gene TRBV4-1 combines with J gene TRBJ2-1, with D possibly being TRBD1 (6 bases). The CDR3 has 15 residues. CDR1 and CDR2 from the germline V gene are MGHRA and YSYEKL. V was pared by 4 bases and J by 7 bases, with 17 bases between.

V and J are TRBV3-1 (or the pseudogene TRBV3-2) and TRBJ2-1; TRBD1 matches 8 bases. CDR1 is LGHDT, CDR2 YNNKEL, per germline (reference sequence). After removal of 0 bases from V and 1 base from J, the junction contained 5 bases not matched to a gene. This CDR3 region has 17 residues. CDR3 coding DNA: TGTGCCAGCAGCCAAGATCCCAGACAGGGGTCCTACAATGAGCAGTTCTTC. Its protein product is CASSQDPRQGSYNEQFF.

V usage is TRBV5-4 and J usage is TRBJ1-2, with a weak D call TRBD1 (6 bases). The CDR3 runs to 15 residues. Trimming removed 3 bases from V and 4 bases from J, with 16 bases in between. Germline V gene lookup returns CDR1 SGHNT and CDR2 YYREEE (reference sequence). CDR3 coding DNA: TGTGCCAGCAGCTCGAGGGACACGCTTTTCTATGGCTACACCTTC. The encoded protein is CASSSRDTLFYGYTF.

J is TRBJ1-1 and V is TRBV18; a weak D match, TRBD1 (6 bases). Per the germline V gene, CDR1 is KGHSH and CDR2 is LQKENI. Trimming cost V 3 bases and J 0 bases, with 11 bases left between them. The CDR3 consists of 15 residues. The CDR3 region is CASSPPTGLNTEAFF. CDR3 coding DNA: TGTGCCAGCTCACCCCCGACAGGTCTGAACACTGAAGCTTTCTTT.

The chain has TRBV6-1 and TRBJ2-2, with TRBD1 as a possible D gene (5 bases). The CDR3 totals 14 residues. Per germline, CDR1 MNHNS and CDR2 SASEGT. The V end was cut by 2 bases, the J end by 1 base, with 5 bases between. The chain's CDR3 is CASSEQGNTGELFF. The CDR3 DNA follows: TGTGCCAGCAGTGAACAGGGGAACACCGGGGAGCTGTTTTTT.

The chain is built from TRBV7-2 and TRBJ2-5, with 7 bases fitting TRBD2. Germline V CDR1 and CDR2: SGHTA, FQGNSA. This CDR3 is 16 amino acids long. V lost 5 bases and J lost 1; bases outside the gene matches: 10. The CDR3 loop reads CASSHSPPSGQETQYF. CDR3 in DNA: TGTGCCAGCAGCCATAGTCCCCCTAGCGGCCAAGAGACCCAGTACTTC.

This clone was seen only once. The CDR3 loop is CAISGTGSNGELFF. CDR3 nucleotide sequence: TGTGCCATCAGTGGGACAGGGTCAAACGGGGAGCTGTTTTTT. The chain carries TRBV10-3 and TRBJ2-2, with TRBD1 matching over 8 bases. This CDR3 has 14 amino acids. V shed 4 bases and J 7 bases; nucleotides not matched to a gene: 5. CDR1 is ENHRY, CDR2 SYGVKD, per germline.